Each of the 19 T cell receptor beta chains below was sequenced from the same sample in a study of follicular helper T cells after annual influenza vaccination (dated by TCRdb to about 2017). Taken with the paper, the label for time point translates to: 2015-2016 season, 7 days after influenza vaccination. Library prep was done by the immunoSEQ multiplex PCR assay. This is the immuneACCESS table as TCRdb keeps it, with only in-frame sequences that have V and J called. A part of the clones is gone; compared with another copy, unresolved V genes explain less than half, and the rest is unexplained. The sample yields about 4,200 clones; roughly four fifths were counted once. Over 0.7% of the sample is held by the ten biggest clonotypes. The sample in question was CXCR5+ CD38- circulating T follicular helper cells from blood, obtained 7 days after influenza vaccination. Reading the label with the study, this specimen's cell subset or site is: circulating Tfh, non-naive CD4+CXCR5+PD-1+ (ICOS+CD38+ or ICOS-CD38-). These receptors originate from an adult who received the influenza vaccine.

The chain combines TRBV19 with TRBJ2-7; 8 nucleotides agree with TRBD1. This CDR3 has 14 residues. The V and J ends lost 2 bases and 5 bases, in that order; junction bases with no gene match: 5. Germline V gives CDR1 LNHDA, CDR2 SQIVND (reference sequence). The DNA of the CDR3 is TGTGCCAGTAGTATATCAGGGGGCTACCACGAGCAGTACTTC. This codes for CASSISGGYHEQYF.

The gene calls are TRBV7-2 and TRBJ1-1; D may be TRBD1 (5 bases). Germline loops: CDR1 SGHTA, CDR2 FQGNSA. This CDR3 contains 15 residues. V was cut by 1 base and J by 4 bases, with 13 bases left in between. DNA for the CDR3: TGTGCCAGCAGCTTAGTAAGGGGCATCGGCACTGAAGCTTTCTTT. As protein: CASSLVRGIGTEAFF.

The chain carries TRBV27 and TRBJ1-1; D is uncertain. The germline CDR1 and CDR2 sequences are MNHEY and SMNVEV (reference sequence). This CDR3 has 14 residues. V was cut by 3 bases and J by 2 bases, with 10 bases left in between. For the CDR3, the DNA is TGTGCCAGCAGTTTGGGTCGGAAAAACACTGAAGCTTTCTTT. Encoded protein: CASSLGRKNTEAFF.

The chain joins TRBV11-2 to TRBJ2-7; D is unclear. The germline V gene has CDR1 SGHAT and CDR2 FQNNGV. Trimming took off 2 bases at V and 3 bases at J, with 11 bases between the two ends. This CDR3 comprises 14 residues. The CDR3 protein is CASSLSQINYEQYF. The CDR3 DNA follows: TGTGCCAGCAGCTTATCACAGATTAACTACGAGCAGTACTTC. Full variable domain (missing parts from reference TRBV11-2 and TRBJ2-7): EAGVAQSPRYKIIEKRQSVAFWCNPISGHATLYWYQQILGQGPKLLIQFQNNGVVDDSQLPKDRFSAERLKGVDSTLKIQPAKLEDSAVYLCASSLSQINYEQYFGPGTRLTVT.

The genes are TRBV27 and TRBJ2-3; 9 bases are shared with TRBD2. Unmatched junction bases numbered 10, after V lost 6 bases and J lost 6 bases. This CDR3 is built from 15 residues. Germline lookup yields CDR1 MNHEY and CDR2 SMNVEV (reference sequence). CDR3 loop: CASSPPAGGQDTQYF. DNA of the CDR3: TGTGCCAGCAGCCCTCCGGCGGGGGGGCAGGATACGCAGTATTTT.

This sequence joins TRBV7-6 and TRBJ2-5, with D maybe TRBD1 (5 bases). CDR3 size: 15 residues. Germline-derived CDR1 and CDR2 are SGHVS and FNYEAQ. V gave up 0 bases and J gave up 5 bases, with 13 bases separating them. CDR3 sequence (DNA): TGTGCCAGCAGCTTAGCTCAGGGCCGCGCGGAGACCCAGTACTTC. Amino acid sequence: CASSLAQGRAETQYF.

This clone occurred once. The chain carries TRBV28 and TRBJ1-3; D is unresolved. Germline V gives CDR1 MDHEN, CDR2 SYDVKM. This CDR3 is 16 amino acids long. Trimming pared 0 bases from V and 0 bases from J, leaving 9 bases between. CDR3 protein: CASSLWTGSSGNTIYF. The CDR3 coding sequence is TGTGCCAGCAGTTTATGGACCGGAAGCTCTGGAAACACCATATATTTT.

The chain links TRBV10-3 to TRBJ2-3; D is possibly TRBD2 (5 bases). Germline values: CDR1 ENHRY, CDR2 SYGVKD. The CDR3 sequence is 15 residues long. V lost 8 bases, J lost 3 bases, and 18 bases lay in between. The CDR3 here is CAISAESGRTDTQYF. CDR3 in DNA: TGTGCCATCTCGGCGGAGAGCGGAAGAACAGATACGCAGTATTTT.

The gene calls are TRBV30 and TRBJ1-2; 9 positions match TRBD1. The V gene's germline CDR1 is GTSNPN and CDR2 SVGIG (reference sequence). CDR3 length: 14 amino acids. The V and J ends lost 0 bases and 7 bases, in that order; junction bases with no gene match: 6. The CDR3 DNA follows: TGTGCCTGGAGTGTACGGGGGACAGGGTCTGGCTACACCTTC. Its protein is CAWSVRGTGSGYTF.

This clone was detected once. The V and J genes are TRBV5-1 and TRBJ1-1; the D gene is possibly TRBD1 (5 bases). This CDR3 is built from 14 residues. Trimming took 3 bases from V and 4 from J, leaving 13 bases between them. Per germline, CDR1 SGHRS and CDR2 YFSETQ. The CDR3 spells CASSSDGRGTEAFF. CDR3 nucleotide sequence: TGCGCCAGCAGCTCGGATGGGAGGGGCACTGAAGCTTTCTTT.

This clone was seen a single time. One end of the junction does not line up with germline, which may come from a read error. This rearrangement joins TRBV18 to TRBJ2-5; TRBD2 might be the D (7 bases). CDR3 length: 13 residues. Germline loops: CDR1 KGHSH, CDR2 LQKENI. The CDR3 reads CASSPAGAETQYF. In DNA form, the CDR3 reads TGTGCCAGTTCACCGGCGGGGGCGGAGACCCAGTACTTC.

The rearrangement uses TRBV7-2 and TRBJ2-7; the D gene is possibly TRBD1 (6 bases). Germline V lookup: CDR1 SGHTA, CDR2 FQGNSA. The germline V and J ends were trimmed by 4 bases and 1 base, with 14 bases remaining between them. The CDR3 runs to 15 residues. The CDR3 DNA is TGTGCCAGCAGCTCGACCGCGAGGGGGTCCTACGAGCAGTACTTC. This sequence encodes CASSSTARGSYEQYF. Looking up the rest from reference TRBV7-2 and TRBJ2-7 gives the full variable domain: GAGVSQSPSNKVTEKGKDVELRCDPISGHTALYWYRQSLGQGLEFLIYFQGNSAPDKSGLPSDRFSAERTGGSVSTLTIQRTQQEDSAVYLCASSSTARGSYEQYFGPGTRLTVT.

The chain carries TRBV11-2 and TRBJ2-3; 7 nucleotides agree with TRBD1. The germline V gene has CDR1 SGHAT and CDR2 FQNNGV. With V trimmed by 1 base and J by 6 bases, 13 bases remained unmatched. The CDR3 length is 17 residues. The CDR3 coding sequence is TGTGCCAGCAGCTTAGGAGGGCGGGCAGGGGGACGTGATACGCAGTATTTT. Amino acid sequence: CASSLGGRAGGRDTQYF. Variable domain in full (rest from reference TRBV11-2 and TRBJ2-3): EAGVAQSPRYKIIEKRQSVAFWCNPISGHATLYWYQQILGQGPKLLIQFQNNGVVDDSQLPKDRFSAERLKGVDSTLKIQPAKLEDSAVYLCASSLGGRAGGRDTQYFGPGTRLTVL.

The chain combines TRBV5-4 with TRBJ2-7; 12 bases are a match to TRBD2. CDR3 length equals 15 residues. Germline V gives CDR1 SGHNT, CDR2 YYREEE (reference sequence). V lost 3 bases and J lost 5; bases outside the gene matches: 6. CDR3 residues: CASSSTSGSAHEQYF. The CDR3 DNA reads as TGTGCCAGCAGCTCGACTAGCGGGAGCGCTCACGAGCAGTACTTC.

CDR3 in DNA: TGTGCCAGCAGAAGGGGCAACTCCTACGAGCAGTACTTC. Encoded protein: CASRRGNSYEQYF. This chain connects TRBV6-1 to TRBJ2-7, with a possible D match to TRBD1 (5 bases). Trimming stripped 6 bases from V and 0 bases from J, with 9 bases between. Germline V gives CDR1 MNHNS, CDR2 SASEGT. The CDR3 is 13 residues long.

V and J are TRBV25-1 and TRBJ2-7, with TRBD1 identical over 7 bases. The V segment lost 3 bases and the J segment 4 bases; nucleotides outside the gene matches: 18. Germline CDR1 MGHDK, CDR2 SYGVNS. CDR3 length equals 18 residues. CDR3: CASSDTGCPGQKLYEQYF. The CDR3 DNA follows: TGTGCCAGCAGTGATACCGGGTGTCCGGGACAGAAACTGTACGAGCAGTACTTC.

This chain connects TRBV19 to TRBJ2-1; D call uncertain. This CDR3 has 16 amino acids. The germline V gene has CDR1 LNHDA and CDR2 SQIVND (reference sequence). Trimming pared 9 bases from V and 2 bases from J, leaving 20 bases between. CDR3 amino acids: CASPLAVDEAYNEQFF. The CDR3 bases are TGTGCCAGCCCGCTTGCAGTGGATGAGGCCTACAATGAGCAGTTCTTC. Combining the CDR3 with reference TRBV19 and TRBJ2-1 gives the whole variable domain DGGITQSPKYLFRKEGQNVTLSCEQNLNHDAMYWYRQDPGQGLRLIYYSQIVNDFQKGDIAEGYSVSREKKESFPLTVTSAQKNPTAFYLCASPLAVDEAYNEQFFGPGTRLTVL.

This chain joins TRBV19 and TRBJ2-7, with 8 bases matching TRBD2. The V segment lost 4 bases and the J segment 5 bases; nucleotides outside the gene matches: 7. CDR3 length: 14 amino acids. Germline V gene sequence: CDR1 LNHDA, CDR2 SQIVND (reference sequence). CDR3 amino acids: CASSKTGGLNEQYF. In DNA form, the CDR3 reads TGTGCCAGTAGTAAAACGGGGGGGCTGAACGAGCAGTACTTC.

The chain employs TRBV4-3 and TRBJ2-6; TRBD1 might be the D (6 bases). Trimming stripped 0 bases from V and 0 bases from J, with 18 bases between. CDR3 length: 20 amino acids. Germline V gene data show CDR1 as LGHNA and CDR2 as YSLEER. This chain's CDR3 is CASSQDLAILGGSGANVLTF. The CDR3 DNA reads TGCGCCAGCAGCCAAGATCTCGCGATTTTAGGGGGCTCTGGGGCCAACGTCCTGACTTTC.